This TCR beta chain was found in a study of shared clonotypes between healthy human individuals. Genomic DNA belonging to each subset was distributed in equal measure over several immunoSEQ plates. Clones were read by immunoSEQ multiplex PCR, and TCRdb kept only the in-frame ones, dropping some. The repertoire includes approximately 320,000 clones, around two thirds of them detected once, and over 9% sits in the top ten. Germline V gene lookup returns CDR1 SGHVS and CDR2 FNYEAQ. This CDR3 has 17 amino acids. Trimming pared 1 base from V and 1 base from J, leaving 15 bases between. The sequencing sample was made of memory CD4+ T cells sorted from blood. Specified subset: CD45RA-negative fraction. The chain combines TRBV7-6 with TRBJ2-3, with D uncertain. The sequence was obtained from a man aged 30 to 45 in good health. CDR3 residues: CASSLVSSRRGTDTQYF. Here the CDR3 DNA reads TGTGCCAGCAGCTTAGTATCGTCTCGTCGGGGCACAGATACGCAGTATTTT. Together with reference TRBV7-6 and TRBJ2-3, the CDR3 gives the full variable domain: GAGVSQSPRYKVTKRGQDVALRCDPISGHVSLYWYRQALGQGPEFLTYFNYEAQQDKSGLPNDRFSAERPEGSISTLTIQRTEQRDSAMYRCASSLVSSRRGTDTQYFGPGTRLTVL.